Sequencing of this T cell receptor (beta chain) was carried out in a study of T cell repertoires in cytomegalovirus infection. In the study overall: A matching HLA type, together with CMV infection, was signaled by public TCR beta signatures.

Points from the study as a whole: Cumulative public TCR beta family frequency identified carriers of CMV plus the relevant HLA.

TCRdb re-analysed the reads in MiXCR, keeping a single row per CDR3 protein. Of 600,000 to 800,000 distinct CDR3 sequences listed, 20% to 25% are singletons. The CDR3 runs to 14 residues. The germline V gene has CDR1 MDHEN and CDR2 SYDVKM. V lost 3 bases and J 3 bases, leaving 11 bases between the germline ends. This clonotype has only a few counts. Its specificity is unknown. Sample: CD8+ T cells from PBMCs. The receptor was isolated from a human donor in good health (CMV status not recorded). Some clones in this sample may be carry-over from other donors' samples. The chain has TRBV28 and TRBJ1-1; a weak D match, TRBD1 (6 bases). The CDR3 nucleotides are TGTGCCAGCAGTTTTACAGGGAAGGACACTGAAGCTTTCTTT. This codes for CASSFTGKDTEAFF.